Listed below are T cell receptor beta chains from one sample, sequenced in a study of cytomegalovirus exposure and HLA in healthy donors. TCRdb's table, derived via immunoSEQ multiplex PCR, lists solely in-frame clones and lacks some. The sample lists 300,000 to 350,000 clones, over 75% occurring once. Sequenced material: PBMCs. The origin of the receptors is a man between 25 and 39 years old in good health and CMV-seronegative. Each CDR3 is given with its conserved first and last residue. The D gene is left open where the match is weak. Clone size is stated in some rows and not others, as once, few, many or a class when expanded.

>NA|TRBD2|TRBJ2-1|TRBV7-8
CASSRSGTSLFNEQFF
TGTGCCAGCAGCCGCTCCGGGACTAGCCTTTTCAATGAGCAGTTCTTC
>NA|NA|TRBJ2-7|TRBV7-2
CASSLGRGYEQYF
TGTGCCAGCAGCTTAGGGAGAGGTTACGAGCAGTACTTC
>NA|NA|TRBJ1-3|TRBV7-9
CASSDRAGNTIYF
TGTGCCAGCAGCGATAGAGCTGGAAACACCATATATTTT
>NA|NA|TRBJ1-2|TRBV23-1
CASSQRPGCWGRDYYGYTF
TGCGCCAGCAGTCAACGCCCGGGCTGCTGGGGGCGCGATTACTATGGCTACACCTTC
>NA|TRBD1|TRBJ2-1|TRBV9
CASSAGTGTGGYNEQFF
TGTGCCAGCAGCGCGGGAACCGGGACAGGGGGCTACAATGAGCAGTTCTTC
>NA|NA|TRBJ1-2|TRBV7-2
CASSPLNYGYTF
TGTGCCAGCAGCCCCCTTAACTATGGCTACACCTTC
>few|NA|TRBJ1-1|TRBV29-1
CSVDQVGTEAFF
TGCAGCGTGGATCAGGTAGGCACTGAAGCTTTCTTT
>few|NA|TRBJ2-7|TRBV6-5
CASSTDTSRSYEQYF
TGTGCCAGCAGTACGGACACTAGCAGAAGCTACGAGCAGTACTTC
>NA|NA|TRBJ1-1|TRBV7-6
CASSLATGLATEAFF
TGTGCCAGCAGCTTAGCTACAGGGTTGGCCACTGAAGCTTTCTTT
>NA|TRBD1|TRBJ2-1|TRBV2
CASSERDRGINEQFF
TGTGCCAGCAGTGAAAGGGACAGGGGGATCAATGAGCAGTTCTTC
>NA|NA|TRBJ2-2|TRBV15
CATSRGGGSLNTGELFF
TGTGCCACCAGCAGAGGAGGTGGTAGCCTAAACACCGGGGAGCTGTTTTTT
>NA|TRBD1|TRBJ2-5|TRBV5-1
CASSTAGGLRETQYF
TGCGCCAGCAGCACCGCAGGGGGCTTGAGGGAGACCCAGTACTTC
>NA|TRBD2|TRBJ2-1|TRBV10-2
CASSEYLWTSGGGDEQFF
TGCGCCAGCAGTGAGTACCTTTGGACTAGCGGGGGAGGCGATGAGCAGTTCTTC
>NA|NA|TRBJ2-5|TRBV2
CASSERSKETQYF
TGTGCCAGCAGTGAGCGGAGCAAAGAGACCCAGTACTTC
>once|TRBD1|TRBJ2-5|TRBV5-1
CASSLVGDRVGETQYF
TGCGCCAGCAGCTTGGTGGGGGACAGGGTCGGGGAGACCCAGTACTTC
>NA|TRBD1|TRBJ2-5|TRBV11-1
CASSPGTGVLETQYF
TGTGCCAGCAGCCCCGGGACAGGGGTTTTAGAGACCCAGTACTTC
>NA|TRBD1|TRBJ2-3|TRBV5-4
CASRQGQTDTQYF
TGTGCCAGCAGACAGGGGCAAACAGATACGCAGTATTTT
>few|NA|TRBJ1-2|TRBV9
CASSVGGDGYTF
TGTGCCAGCAGCGTAGGAGGTGATGGCTACACCTTC
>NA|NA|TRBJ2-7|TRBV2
CATSRDTAYEQYF
TGTGCCACCAGCCGGGACACAGCCTACGAGCAGTACTTC
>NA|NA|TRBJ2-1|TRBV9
CASSPLKGRGSYNEQFF
TGTGCCAGCAGCCCCCTAAAGGGGCGTGGGTCCTACAATGAGCAGTTCTTC
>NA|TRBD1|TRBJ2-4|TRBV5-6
CASRGTGSGKNIQYF
TGTGCCAGCAGGGGGACAGGGTCGGGCAAAAACATTCAGTACTTC
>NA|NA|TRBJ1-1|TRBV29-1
CSGVQGAEAFF
TGCAGCGGCGTCCAGGGCGCTGAAGCTTTCTTT
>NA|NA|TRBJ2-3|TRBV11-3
CASSLGVRRTDTQYF
TGTGCCAGCAGCTTAGGTGTCAGGCGCACAGATACGCAGTATTTT
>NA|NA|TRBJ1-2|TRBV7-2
CASRTRGLGYGYTF
TGTGCCAGCAGGACCCGGGGTCTTGGCTATGGCTACACCTTC
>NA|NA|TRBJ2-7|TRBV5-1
CASSLLSGSYEQYF
TGCGCCAGCAGCTTGTTGTCAGGGTCCTACGAGCAGTACTTC
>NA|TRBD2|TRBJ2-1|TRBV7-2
CASSFFAGGLRGNEQFF
TGTGCCAGCAGCTTCTTTGCGGGGGGGCTAAGAGGCAATGAGCAGTTCTTC
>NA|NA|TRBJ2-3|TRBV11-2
CASSLGGRGMDTQYF
TGTGCCAGCAGCTTAGGAGGTAGGGGTATGGATACGCAGTATTTT
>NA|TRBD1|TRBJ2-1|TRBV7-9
CASSLWDSQLDEQFF
TGTGCCAGCAGCCTATGGGACAGCCAATTGGATGAGCAGTTCTTC
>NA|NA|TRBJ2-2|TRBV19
CASKFAHTGELFF
TGTGCCAGTAAGTTCGCGCACACCGGGGAGCTGTTTTTT
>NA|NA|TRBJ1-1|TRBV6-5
CASSYTGISEAFF
TGTGCCAGCAGTTACACAGGGATCAGTGAAGCTTTCTTT
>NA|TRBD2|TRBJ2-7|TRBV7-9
CASSMGGSSYEQYF
TGTGCCAGCAGCATGGGCGGGAGCTCCTACGAGCAGTACTTC
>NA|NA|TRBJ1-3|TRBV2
CASSWASGNTIYF
TGTGCCAGCAGTTGGGCCTCTGGAAACACCATATATTTT
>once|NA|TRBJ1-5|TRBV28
CASSLMLTVSNQPQHF
TGTGCCAGCAGTTTAATGTTGACAGTTAGCAATCAGCCCCAGCATTTT
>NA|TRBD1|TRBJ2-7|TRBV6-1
CASSEADRVREQYF
TGTGCCAGCAGTGAAGCGGACAGGGTACGCGAGCAGTACTTC
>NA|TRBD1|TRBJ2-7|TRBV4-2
CASSQGYGTGMRDEQYF
TGTGCCAGCAGCCAAGGCTATGGGACAGGGATGCGGGACGAGCAGTACTTC
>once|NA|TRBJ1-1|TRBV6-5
CASSYERRGEAFF
TGTGCCAGCAGTTACGAGAGGAGGGGTGAAGCTTTCTTT
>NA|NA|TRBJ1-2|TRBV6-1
CATSTDIANYGYTF
TGTGCCACCTCGACCGACATAGCTAACTATGGCTACACCTTC
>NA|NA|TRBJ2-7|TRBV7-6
CASSSSSYEQYF
TGTGCCAGCAGCTCGAGCTCCTACGAGCAGTACTTC
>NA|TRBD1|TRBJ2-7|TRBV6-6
CASSYTGGGYEQYF
TGTGCCAGCAGTTACACAGGGGGAGGTTACGAGCAGTACTTC
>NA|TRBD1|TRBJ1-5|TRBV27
CASSLYDPTGGGQPQHF
TGTGCCAGCAGTTTATACGACCCGACAGGGGGAGGTCAGCCCCAGCATTTT
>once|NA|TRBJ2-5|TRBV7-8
CASSLDSLQETQYF
TGTGCCAGCAGCTTGGACAGCCTCCAAGAGACCCAGTACTTC
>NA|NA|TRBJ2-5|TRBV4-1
CASSQEEDSQETQYF
TGCGCCAGCAGCCAAGAAGAGGACAGTCAAGAGACCCAGTACTTC
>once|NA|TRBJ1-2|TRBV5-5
CASSFAGGDGYTF
TGTGCCAGCAGCTTCGCGGGAGGAGATGGCTACACCTTC
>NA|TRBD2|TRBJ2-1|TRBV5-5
CASRRYSGGEEQFF
TGTGCCAGCAGGCGTTATAGCGGGGGTGAGGAGCAGTTCTTC
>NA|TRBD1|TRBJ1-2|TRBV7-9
CASSPRQGWIYGYTF
TGTGCCAGCAGCCCAAGACAGGGGTGGATCTATGGCTACACCTTC
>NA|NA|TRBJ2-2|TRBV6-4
CASSDSGFAGELFF
TGTGCCAGCAGTGACTCCGGGTTCGCCGGGGAGCTGTTTTTT
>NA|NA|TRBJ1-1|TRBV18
CASSPRRLLNTEAFF
TGTGCCAGCTCACCACGCAGACTGCTGAACACTGAAGCTTTCTTT
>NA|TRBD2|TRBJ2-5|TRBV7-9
CASSLGGAGRETQYF
TGTGCCAGCAGCCTCGGGGGGGCCGGGCGAGAGACCCAGTACTTC
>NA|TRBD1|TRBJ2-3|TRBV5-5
CASSTGTDTDTQYF
TGTGCCAGCAGCACCGGGACAGATACAGATACGCAGTATTTT
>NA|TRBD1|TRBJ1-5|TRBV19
CASSPQGASNQPQHF
TGTGCCAGTAGTCCACAGGGGGCGAGCAATCAGCCCCAGCATTTT
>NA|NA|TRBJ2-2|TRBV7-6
CASSSREGAGELFF
TGTGCCAGCAGCTCGAGGGAAGGTGCCGGGGAGCTGTTTTTT
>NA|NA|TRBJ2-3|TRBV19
CASRRGGGTDTQYF
TGTGCCAGTAGAAGAGGGGGAGGCACAGATACGCAGTATTTT